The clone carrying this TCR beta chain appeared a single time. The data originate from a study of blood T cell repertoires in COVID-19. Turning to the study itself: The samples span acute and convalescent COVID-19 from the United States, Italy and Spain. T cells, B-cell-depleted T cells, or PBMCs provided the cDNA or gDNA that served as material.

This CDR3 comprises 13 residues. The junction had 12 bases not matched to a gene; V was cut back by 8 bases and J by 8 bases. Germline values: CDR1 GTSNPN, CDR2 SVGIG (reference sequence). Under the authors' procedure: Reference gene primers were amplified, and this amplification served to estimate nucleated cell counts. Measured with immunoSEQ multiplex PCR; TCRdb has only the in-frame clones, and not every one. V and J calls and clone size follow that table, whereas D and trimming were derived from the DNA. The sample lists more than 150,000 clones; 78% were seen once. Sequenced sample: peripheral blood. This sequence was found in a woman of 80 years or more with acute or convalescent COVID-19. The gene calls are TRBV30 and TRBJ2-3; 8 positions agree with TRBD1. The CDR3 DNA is TGTGCCGGGGGACAGGCGGCCGCGGGTACGCAGTATTTT. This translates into CAGGQAAAGTQYF. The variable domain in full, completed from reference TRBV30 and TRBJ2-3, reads SQTIHQWPATLVQPVGSPLSLECTVEGTSNPNLYWYRQAAGRGLQLLFYSVGIGQISSEVPQNLSASRPQDRQFILSSKKLLLSDSGFYLCAGGQAAAGTQYFGPGTRLTVL.